A single sample gave rise to the 21 T cell receptor beta chains below, sequenced in a study of control samples from healthy donors and cancer patients. The data were produced by immunoSEQ multiplex PCR, yet TCRdb's version contains in-frame clones alone and is incomplete. There are 150,000 to 200,000 clones in the sample; roughly 95% occur only once, and around 0.92% lies in the top ten. The sample was blood. These receptors all stem from a young woman in good health.

This chain uses TRBV19 with TRBJ1-1, with D possibly TRBD1 on 6 matching bases. This CDR3 has 14 residues. Germline V CDR1 and CDR2: LNHDA, SQIVND (reference sequence). V was pared by 8 bases and J by 3 bases, with 16 bases between. The DNA of the CDR3 is TGTGCCAGTCGAAGGGGGGCAACAGACACTGAAGCTTTCTTT. Residues: CASRRGATDTEAFF.

This clone has ten or more counts. This rearrangement joins TRBV5-1 to TRBJ1-1; 9 bases agree with TRBD1. The CDR3 covers 16 residues. CDR1 is SGHRS and CDR2 is YFSETQ in the germline V gene. J lost 2 bases, V lost 4 bases, and 9 bases had no gene match. The CDR3 DNA reads TGCGCCAGCAGCAAACCCCTACAGGGGGCCAACACTGAAGCTTTCTTT. Translating it yields CASSKPLQGANTEAFF.

In its sample, this clone was seen a few times. The gene calls are TRBV10-3 and TRBJ2-2; 7 nucleotides align to TRBD1. Germline V gives CDR1 ENHRY, CDR2 SYGVKD. The CDR3 is made up of 16 amino acids. After removal of 2 bases from V and 0 bases from J, the junction contained 3 bases not matched to a gene. The CDR3 spells CAISEGGQTNTGELFF. The CDR3 coding sequence is TGTGCCATCAGTGAGGGGGGACAGACGAACACCGGGGAGCTGTTTTTT.

This clone was counted a single time. The CDR3 spells CASSQEGMEDAGETQYF. CDR3 bases: TGTGCCAGCAGCCAAGAGGGAATGGAAGACGCAGGAGAGACCCAGTACTTC. The V call is TRBV4-2, the J call TRBJ2-5; D is undetermined. The CDR3 extends over 17 amino acids. Per the germline V gene, CDR1 is LGHNA and CDR2 is YNFKEQ. V was pared by 0 bases and J by 4 bases, with 18 bases between.

The gene calls are TRBV10-2 and TRBJ1-4; no definite D call. In germline, CDR1 is WSHSY, CDR2 SAAADI. The CDR3 length is 16 residues. Trimming removed 0 bases at V and 0 bases at J, with 8 bases between. The CDR3 DNA is TGCGCCAGCAGTGAGTCGCTCGTTGCAACTAATGAAAAACTGTTTTTT. Residues: CASSESLVATNEKLFF.

The chain links TRBV6-5 to TRBJ1-4, with 8 positions matching TRBD1. The CDR3 extends over 15 amino acids. Germline CDR1 reads MNHEY; CDR2 reads SVGAGI. J gave up 8 bases and V 3 bases, and 8 bases lay outside the gene matches. DNA of the CDR3: TGTGCCAGCAGTTATGAGACAGGGGTTAACGAAAAACTGTTTTTT. It is translated as CASSYETGVNEKLFF.

The chain recombines TRBV28 with TRBJ2-1, with D hard to call. Germline CDR1 MDHEN, CDR2 SYDVKM. The CDR3 extends over 14 amino acids. Trimming removed 2 bases from V and 9 bases from J, with 14 bases in between. The CDR3 nucleotides are TGTGCCAGCAGTTTACCGCCCCCAGTGATTGAGCAGTTCTTC. It translates to CASSLPPPVIEQFF.

The chain has TRBV7-6 and TRBJ1-6, with D unclear. Trimming left V 4 bases short and J 8 bases short, with 21 bases between. The CDR3 extends over 17 amino acids. Germline CDR1 and CDR2: SGHVS and FNYEAQ. CDR3 sequence (DNA): TGTGCCAGCAGCTCCTCCCTGGCCGTGACGAGGGATTCACCCCTCCACTTT. This codes for CASSSSLAVTRDSPLHF.

V and J are TRBV6-5 and TRBJ1-1, with D uncertain. The germline V gene has CDR1 MNHEY and CDR2 SVGAGI. The length of the CDR3 is 13 residues. Between the trimmed V and J ends, which lost 6 bases and 1 base, there was a span of 9 bases. CDR3 DNA sequence: TGTGCCAGCAGGGGAGGTGGGAACACTGAAGCTTTCTTT. Translating it yields CASRGGGNTEAFF.

The chain couples TRBV6-4 to TRBJ1-4; unclear D gene. CDR1 MRHNA and CDR2 SNTAGT come from the germline V gene. Trimming removed 2 bases at V and 4 bases at J, with 8 bases between. The CDR3 spans 14 residues. CDR3 region: CASSDVVGNEKLFF. In nucleotides, the CDR3 is TGTGCCAGCAGTGACGTAGTGGGTAATGAAAAACTGTTTTTT.

V is TRBV7-9 and J is TRBJ2-7, with 10 bases lining up with TRBD1. Germline CDR1 and CDR2: SEHNR and FQNEAQ (reference sequence). Losses at the gene ends were 6 bases for V and 13 bases for J; bases not matched to a gene: 21. The CDR3 length is 16 residues. As DNA, the CDR3 is TGTGCCAGCAGGGATGGAAGGGACAGGGGAACTACGGTTTCATACTTC. Its protein product is CASRDGRDRGTTVSYF.

V is TRBV3-1 (or the pseudogene TRBV3-2) and J is TRBJ2-2; D uncertain. CDR1 is LGHDT, CDR2 YNNKEL, per germline (reference sequence). V lost 0 bases and J lost 8, with 10 bases in between. CDR3 length equals 14 residues. The CDR3 region has the DNA TGTGCCAGCAGCCAAGAGGAGCGAACAGGGGAGCTGTTTTTT. Translating it yields CASSQEERTGELFF.

This clone appeared a single time. The rearrangement joins TRBV10-1 to TRBJ1-4; D is unclear. Germline CDR1 reads WNHNN; CDR2 reads SYGVQD (reference sequence). Deletions cut 4 bases from V and 10 bases from J, with 7 bases between. There are 11 residues in the CDR3. The CDR3, as DNA: TGCGCCAGCAGTGCCGCCGCAAAACTGTTTTTT. Its translation: CASSAAAKLFF.

The rearrangement uses TRBV5-4 and TRBJ1-6, with 12 bases fitting TRBD1. The germline V gene has CDR1 SGHNT and CDR2 YYREEE (reference sequence). The CDR3 has 16 residues. J lost 9 bases, V lost 4 bases, and 8 bases had no gene match. CDR3: CASSQGTGGAISPLHF. CDR3 sequence (DNA): TGTGCCAGCAGCCAAGGGACAGGGGGCGCGATTTCACCCCTCCACTTT.

The genes are TRBV19 and TRBJ2-2; TRBD1 matches at 7 bases. V was clipped by 5 bases and J by 4 bases; unmatched bases: 7. CDR1 and CDR2 (germline): LNHDA, SQIVND (reference sequence). This CDR3 region has 15 residues. The CDR3 coding sequence is TGTGCCAGTAGTCCCAGGACAGGAAGCACCGGGGAGCTGTTTTTT. Encoded protein: CASSPRTGSTGELFF.

The rearrangement joins TRBV28 to TRBJ1-6; D uncertain. CDR3 length: 17 amino acids. V lost 1 base, J lost 6 bases, and 16 bases lay in between. Germline V gene sequence: CDR1 MDHEN, CDR2 SYDVKM. The CDR3 here is CASSLSRPQKSNSPLHF. CDR3 nucleotides: TGTGCCAGCAGTTTATCCAGGCCCCAGAAGAGTAATTCACCCCTCCACTTT.

The rearrangement joins TRBV4-2 to TRBJ1-2; 8 nucleotides match TRBD1. Trimming removed 3 bases from V and 4 bases from J; junction bases left unmatched: 13. CDR1 is LGHNA and CDR2 is YNFKEQ in the germline V gene. This CDR3 has 17 amino acids. The CDR3 reads CASSQPIARDRPYGYTF. DNA for the CDR3: TGTGCCAGCAGCCAGCCCATAGCCCGGGACAGGCCCTATGGCTACACCTTC.

The J gene is TRBJ2-1, the V gene TRBV3-1 (or the pseudogene TRBV3-2); D is unclear. V was cut by 4 bases and J by 0 bases, with 16 bases left in between. Germline loops: CDR1 LGHDT, CDR2 YNNKEL (reference sequence). The CDR3 is 17 residues long. CDR3 nucleotide sequence: TGTGCCAGCAGCCGACTCGGCGTGGCGGCCTCCTACAATGAGCAGTTCTTC. It translates to CASSRLGVAASYNEQFF.

This clone appeared a single time. The V and J genes are TRBV15 and TRBJ2-2; no reliable D call. Germline CDR1 LNHNV, CDR2 YYDKDF (reference sequence). Trimming removed 4 bases at V and 1 base at J, with 7 bases between. The CDR3 length is 14 residues. This CDR3 reads CATSKDRNTGELFF. The CDR3 coding sequence is TGTGCCACCAGCAAAGACCGGAACACCGGGGAGCTGTTTTTT.

The chain has TRBV9 and TRBJ2-2, with 10 positions matching TRBD1. Germline V gene sequence: CDR1 SGDLS, CDR2 YYNGEE. V gave up 0 bases and J gave up 5 bases; unmatched junction bases: 4. The CDR3 extends over 16 amino acids. CDR3 protein: CASSVAGTGVTGELFF. CDR3 in DNA: TGTGCCAGCAGCGTAGCGGGGACAGGGGTTACCGGGGAGCTGTTTTTT.

This chain joins TRBV27 and TRBJ2-7; D may correspond to TRBD1 or TRBD2 (5 bases each). The CDR3 spans 13 residues. Germline V gives CDR1 MNHEY, CDR2 SMNVEV (reference sequence). V was pared by 5 bases and J by 2 bases, with 10 bases between. This CDR3 reads CASSLGTTYEQYF. CDR3 in DNA: TGTGCCAGCAGTCTCGGGACGACCTACGAGCAGTACTTC.